The clone carrying this TCR beta chain was seen at least ten times. As yet, its antigen is unknown. TCRdb reprocessed the RT-PCR reads via MiXCR and lists one record per CDR3 protein. The table records hundreds of thousands of distinct CDR3 sequences, 11% to 15% of them present only once. The CDR3 length is 13 residues. Trimming left V 6 bases short and J 1 base short, with 9 bases between. This sample was taken from a study of response to subunit inactivated influenza vaccine. Study-wide findings and caveats: Authors proposed each seasonal influenza vaccination draws in few new T cells.

The chain employs TRBV12-3 or TRBV12-4 and TRBJ1-1, with TRBD1 as a possible D gene (5 bases). The receptor comes from a man aged 45-60 years who received an inactivated influenza vaccine. The material was PBMCs from blood, obtained 14 to 15 days before vaccination. For the CDR3, the DNA is TGTGCCAGCAGCACGGGGGGGAACACTGAAGCTTTCTTT. It is translated as CASSTGGNTEAFF.